The rows below give T cell receptor beta chains drawn from one sample of a study of neurological immune-mediated disorders. Via MiXCR, TCRdb re-called the 5' RACE reads, giving one row per CDR3 protein. The table has about 95,000 distinct CDR3 sequences, 3% to 4% seen once. The specimen was PBMCs. All receptors derive from a woman aged 18-29 years with multiple sclerosis. The CDR3 runs from the conserved cysteine through the conserved F or W. The D gene is left open where the match is weak. Not every row has a clone size; where given, it reads once, few, many or a size class.

v_call	d_call	clone_size	j_call	cdr3_nt	cdr3_aa
TRBV12-3/TRBV12-4	NA	many	TRBJ2-1	TGTGCCAGCAGTTTAGGTGGGGGCGGTGAGCAGTTCTTC	CASSLGGGGEQFF
TRBV6-1	NA	many	TRBJ2-7	TGTGCCTCCGAGCAGGGTCCCTACGAGCAGTACTTC	CASEQGPYEQYF
TRBV10-3	TRBD2	many	TRBJ2-2	TGTGCCATCAGGAGCGGGACTAGCGGGAACACCGGGGAGCTGTTTTTT	CAIRSGTSGNTGELFF
TRBV5-1	TRBD1	many	TRBJ1-5	TGCGCCAGCAGCCTGGGACAGGCCCCTCGGGGCAATCAGCCCCAGCATTTT	CASSLGQAPRGNQPQHF
TRBV20-1	NA	many	TRBJ2-7	TGCAGTGCTAGAAAGGGCGGCTACGAGCAGTACTTC	CSARKGGYEQYF
TRBV20-1	NA	many	TRBJ2-2	TGCAGTGCTAGTCTCCCAGGGGCCGCGAACACCGGGGAGCTGTTTTTT	CSASLPGAANTGELFF
TRBV15	NA	many	TRBJ2-2	TGTGCCACCAGCAGAGGGACAGTGCAGAACACCGGGGAGCTGTTTTTT	CATSRGTVQNTGELFF
TRBV15	TRBD2	many	TRBJ2-3	TGTGCCACCAGCCTGGCGAGCGGGGGGTCAGATACGCAGTATTTT	CATSLASGGSDTQYF
TRBV5-1	NA	few	TRBJ1-5	TGCGCCAGCAGCTTAGCCGGCCGGTCGCCCCAGCATTTT	CASSLAGRSPQHF
TRBV5-4	NA	many	TRBJ1-1	TGTGTCAGCAGCTTGGTTGTCCAGGGGAACACTGAAGCTTTCTTT	CVSSLVVQGNTEAFF
TRBV20-1	TRBD2	many	TRBJ2-7	TGCAGTGCCGGGGCCGGGACTAGGGGGACCTACGAGCAGTACTTC	CSAGAGTRGTYEQYF
TRBV10-3	TRBD1	NA	TRBJ2-2	TGTGCCACCGCGACAGGGGGGACGACCGGGGAGCTGTTTTTT	CATATGGTTGELFF
TRBV7-2	TRBD2	medium-sized	TRBJ2-7	TGTGCCAGCAGCTTAGGATTGAGCGGGAGCTCCTACGAGCAGTACTTC	CASSLGLSGSSYEQYF
TRBV7-2	TRBD1	many	TRBJ2-7	TGTGCCAGCAGCTTAGTAAGGGACAGGGACTACGAGCAGTACTTC	CASSLVRDRDYEQYF
TRBV27	NA	few	TRBJ1-5	TGTGCCAGCAACTCCTCAGGAGGATTCTATAAGACCCAGAATTTT	CASNSSGGFYKTQNF
TRBV12-3/TRBV12-4	NA	NA	TRBJ1-6	TGTGCCAGCGCTCCTGAGGGACGTAATTCACCCCTCCACTTT	CASAPEGRNSPLHF
TRBV20-1	TRBD2	many	TRBJ2-3	TGCAGTGCGGAGGGAAGACTAGCGGGAGGGAGGGCAGATACGCAGTATTTT	CSAEGRLAGGRADTQYF
TRBV29-1	NA	many	TRBJ2-1	TGCAGCGTTCAATGGCTAGGCGGGTCTTACAATGAGCAGTTCTTC	CSVQWLGGSYNEQFF
TRBV3-1	NA	many	TRBJ2-7	TGTGCCAGCAGCCAAGAATCTCGCGAGCAGTACTTC	CASSQESREQYF
TRBV6-5	NA	many	TRBJ1-1	TGTGCCAGCAGGGTTGGGAGCACTGAAGCTTTCTTT	CASRVGSTEAFF
TRBV2	NA	many	TRBJ1-1	TGTGCCAGCAGGCAGGGTGAGGGCACTGAAGCTTTCTTT	CASRQGEGTEAFF
TRBV9	TRBD2	many	TRBJ2-1	TGTGCCAGCAGCGGGGGGAGGGGCGATTACAATGAGCAGTTCTTC	CASSGGRGDYNEQFF
TRBV12-3/TRBV12-4	NA	many	TRBJ2-7	TGTGCCAGCAGTCTCCAGGGCTCCTACGAGCAGTACTTC	CASSLQGSYEQYF
TRBV20-1	NA	many	TRBJ2-7	TGCAGTGCGCCCCGGGGAGAGAGGGCCTACGAGCAGTACTTC	CSAPRGERAYEQYF
TRBV20-1	TRBD1	many	TRBJ1-2	TGCAGTGCCACAGGAGGGGGCGGGGATGGCTACACCTTC	CSATGGGGDGYTF
TRBV29-1	TRBD1	many	TRBJ1-2	TGCAGCGTTCAGGGACAGGGAAGTGGCTACACCTTC	CSVQGQGSGYTF
TRBV20-1	TRBD1	many	TRBJ2-7	TGCAGTGCGACGGGACAGGGGGGAGGCGAGCAGTACTTC	CSATGQGGGEQYF
TRBV7-9	NA	many	TRBJ2-1	TGTGCCAGCAGCTTAAGTGGGACTGTAGGTTCCTACAATGAGCAGTTCTTC	CASSLSGTVGSYNEQFF
TRBV19	NA	many	TRBJ1-2	TGTGCCAGTACCATCTCCGGGGCGGAGACTAACTATGGCTACACCTTC	CASTISGAETNYGYTF